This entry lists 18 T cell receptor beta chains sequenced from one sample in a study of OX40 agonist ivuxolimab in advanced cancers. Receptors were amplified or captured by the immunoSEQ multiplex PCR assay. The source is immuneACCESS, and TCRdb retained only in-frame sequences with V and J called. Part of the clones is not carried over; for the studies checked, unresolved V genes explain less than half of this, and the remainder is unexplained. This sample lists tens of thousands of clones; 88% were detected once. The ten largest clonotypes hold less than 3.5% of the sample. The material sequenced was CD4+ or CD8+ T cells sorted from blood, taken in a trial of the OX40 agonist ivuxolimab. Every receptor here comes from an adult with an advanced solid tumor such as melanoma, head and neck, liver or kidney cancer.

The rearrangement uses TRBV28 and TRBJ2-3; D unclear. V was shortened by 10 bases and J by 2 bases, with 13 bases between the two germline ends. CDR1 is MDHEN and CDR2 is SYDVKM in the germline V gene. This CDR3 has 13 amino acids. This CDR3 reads CATTWSNTDTQYF. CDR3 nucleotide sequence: TGTGCCACCACTTGGTCAAACACAGATACGCAGTATTTT.

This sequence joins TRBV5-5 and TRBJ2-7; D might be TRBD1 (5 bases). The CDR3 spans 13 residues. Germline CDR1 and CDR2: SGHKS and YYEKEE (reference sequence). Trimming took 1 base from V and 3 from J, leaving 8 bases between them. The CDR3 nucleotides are TGTGCCAGCAGCTTGCAGGGCCGCTACGAGCAGTACTTC. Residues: CASSLQGRYEQYF.

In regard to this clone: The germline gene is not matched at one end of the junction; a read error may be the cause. CDR3 region: CASSVDPARYTEQFF. The CDR3 region has the DNA TGTGCCAGCAGCGTAGATCCGGCGAGGTACACTGAGCAGTTCTTC. V usage is TRBV9 and J usage is TRBJ2-1; D gene unclear. Germline loops: CDR1 SGDLS, CDR2 YYNGEE. This CDR3 comprises 15 residues.

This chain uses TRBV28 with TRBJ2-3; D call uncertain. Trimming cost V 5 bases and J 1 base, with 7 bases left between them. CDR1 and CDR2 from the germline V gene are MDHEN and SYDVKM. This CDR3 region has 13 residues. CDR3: CASSMTGTDTQYF. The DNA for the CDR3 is TGTGCCAGCAGTATGACGGGCACAGATACGCAGTATTTT.

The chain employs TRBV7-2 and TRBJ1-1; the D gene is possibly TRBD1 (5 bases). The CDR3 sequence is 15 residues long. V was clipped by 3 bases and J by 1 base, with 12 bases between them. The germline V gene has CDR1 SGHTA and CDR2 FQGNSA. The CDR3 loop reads CASSFIRGENTEAFF. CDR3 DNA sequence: TGTGCCAGCAGCTTTATACGGGGGGAGAACACTGAAGCTTTCTTT.

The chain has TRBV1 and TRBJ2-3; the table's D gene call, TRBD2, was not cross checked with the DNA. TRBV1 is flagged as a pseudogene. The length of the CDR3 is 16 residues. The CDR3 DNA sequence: TGCACCAGCAGCTGGCGGACTAGCGGGAGAGCAGATACGCAGTATTTT. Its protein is CTSSWRTSGRADTQYF.

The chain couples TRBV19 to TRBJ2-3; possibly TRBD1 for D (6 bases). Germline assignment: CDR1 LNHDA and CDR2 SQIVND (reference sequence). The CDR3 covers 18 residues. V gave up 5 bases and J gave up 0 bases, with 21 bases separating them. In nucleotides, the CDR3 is TGTGCCAGTAGTTCCAGCCGGGGACAATTTTCTAGCACAGATACGCAGTATTTT. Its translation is CASSSSRGQFSSTDTQYF.

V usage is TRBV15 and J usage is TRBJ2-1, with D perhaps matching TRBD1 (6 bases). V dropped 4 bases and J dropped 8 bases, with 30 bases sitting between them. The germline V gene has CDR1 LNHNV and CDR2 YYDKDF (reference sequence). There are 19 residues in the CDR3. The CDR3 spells CATSNPLDRTYEDGDEQFF. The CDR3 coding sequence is TGTGCCACCAGCAATCCCCTCGACAGGACCTACGAAGACGGCGATGAGCAGTTCTTC.

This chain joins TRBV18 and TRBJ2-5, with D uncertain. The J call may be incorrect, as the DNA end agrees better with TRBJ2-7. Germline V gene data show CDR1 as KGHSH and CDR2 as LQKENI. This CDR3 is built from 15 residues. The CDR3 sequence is CASSSVSLGRGEQYF. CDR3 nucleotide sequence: TGTGCCAGCTCATCCGTCAGCCTGGGAAGAGGCGAGCAGTACTTC.

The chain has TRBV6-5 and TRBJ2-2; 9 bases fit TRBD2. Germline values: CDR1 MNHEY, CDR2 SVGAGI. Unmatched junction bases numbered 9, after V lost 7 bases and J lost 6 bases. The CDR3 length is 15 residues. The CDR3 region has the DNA TGTGCCAGCACCCAGAGTAGCGGGAGTTCCGGGGAGCTGTTTTTT. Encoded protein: CASTQSSGSSGELFF.

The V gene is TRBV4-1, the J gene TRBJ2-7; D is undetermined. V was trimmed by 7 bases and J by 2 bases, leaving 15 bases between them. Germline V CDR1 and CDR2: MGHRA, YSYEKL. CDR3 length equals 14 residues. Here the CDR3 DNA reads TGCGCCAGCACACCATCCCCCGGCGCCTACGAGCAGTACTTC. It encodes CASTPSPGAYEQYF.

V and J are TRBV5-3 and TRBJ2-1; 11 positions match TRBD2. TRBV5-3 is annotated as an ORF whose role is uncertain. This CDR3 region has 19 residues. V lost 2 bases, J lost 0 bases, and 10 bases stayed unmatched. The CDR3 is CARSFVPLTSGISYNEQFF. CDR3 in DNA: TGTGCCAGAAGCTTTGTCCCCCTGACTAGCGGGATCTCCTACAATGAGCAGTTCTTC.

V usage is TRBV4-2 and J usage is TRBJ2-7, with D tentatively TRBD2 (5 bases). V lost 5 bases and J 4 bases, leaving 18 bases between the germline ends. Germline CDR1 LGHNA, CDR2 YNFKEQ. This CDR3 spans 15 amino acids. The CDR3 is CASSLRVGGGYEQYF. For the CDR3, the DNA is TGTGCCAGCAGCTTGAGGGTGGGCGGCGGGTACGAGCAGTACTTC.

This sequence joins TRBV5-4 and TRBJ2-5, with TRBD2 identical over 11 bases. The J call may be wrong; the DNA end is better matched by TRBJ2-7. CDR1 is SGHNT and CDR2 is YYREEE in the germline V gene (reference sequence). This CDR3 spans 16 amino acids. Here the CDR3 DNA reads TGTGCCAGCAGCTCATCCACTAGCGGGGGCTGGTACGAGCAGTACTTC. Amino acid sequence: CASSSSTSGGWYEQYF.

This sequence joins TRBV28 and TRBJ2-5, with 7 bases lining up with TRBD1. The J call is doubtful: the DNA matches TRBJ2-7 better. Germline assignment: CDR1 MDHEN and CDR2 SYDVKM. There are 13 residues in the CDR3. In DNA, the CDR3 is TGTGCCAGCAGTGAAGGGGACAGATACGAGCAGTACTTC. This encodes CASSEGDRYEQYF.

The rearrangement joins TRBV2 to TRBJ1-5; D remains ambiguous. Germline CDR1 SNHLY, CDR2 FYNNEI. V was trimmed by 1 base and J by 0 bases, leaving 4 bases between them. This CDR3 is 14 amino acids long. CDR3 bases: TGTGCCAGCAGTGAAGGGACTAGCAATCAGCCCCAGCATTTT. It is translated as CASSEGTSNQPQHF.

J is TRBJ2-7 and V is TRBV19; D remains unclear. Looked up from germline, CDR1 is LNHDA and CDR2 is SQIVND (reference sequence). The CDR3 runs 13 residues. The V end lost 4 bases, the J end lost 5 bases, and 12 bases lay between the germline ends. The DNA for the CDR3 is TGTGCCAGTAGTACCCGACCGTCTGACGAGCAGTACTTC. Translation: CASSTRPSDEQYF.

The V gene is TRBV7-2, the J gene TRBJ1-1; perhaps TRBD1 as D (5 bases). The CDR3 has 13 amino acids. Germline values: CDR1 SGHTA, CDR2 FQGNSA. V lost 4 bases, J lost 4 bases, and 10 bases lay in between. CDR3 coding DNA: TGTGCCAGCAGCTCGCAGGGAGGCACTGAAGCTTTCTTT. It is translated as CASSSQGGTEAFF.